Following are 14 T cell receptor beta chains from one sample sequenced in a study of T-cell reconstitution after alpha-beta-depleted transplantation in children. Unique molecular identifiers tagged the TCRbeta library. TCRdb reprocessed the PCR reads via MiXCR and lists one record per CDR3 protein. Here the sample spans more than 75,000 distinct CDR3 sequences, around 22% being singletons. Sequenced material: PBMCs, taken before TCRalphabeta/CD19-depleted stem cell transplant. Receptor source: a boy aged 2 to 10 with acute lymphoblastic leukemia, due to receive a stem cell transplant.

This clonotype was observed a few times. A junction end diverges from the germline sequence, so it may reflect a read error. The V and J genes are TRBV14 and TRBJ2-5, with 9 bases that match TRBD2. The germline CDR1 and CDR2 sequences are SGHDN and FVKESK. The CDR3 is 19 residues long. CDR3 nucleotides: TGTGCCAGCAGCCAAGCTTTGGAGACTAGCGGAGAATTGGAAGAAACCCAGTACTTC. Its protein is CASSQALETSGELEETQYF.

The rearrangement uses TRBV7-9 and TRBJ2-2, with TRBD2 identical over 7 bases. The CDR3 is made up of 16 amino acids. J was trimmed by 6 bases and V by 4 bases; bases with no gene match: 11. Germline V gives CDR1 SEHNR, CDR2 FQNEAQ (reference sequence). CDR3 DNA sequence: TGTGCCAGCAGCTCATCTAGCGGAGGGGTTGCCGGGGAGCTGTTTTTT. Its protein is CASSSSSGGVAGELFF.

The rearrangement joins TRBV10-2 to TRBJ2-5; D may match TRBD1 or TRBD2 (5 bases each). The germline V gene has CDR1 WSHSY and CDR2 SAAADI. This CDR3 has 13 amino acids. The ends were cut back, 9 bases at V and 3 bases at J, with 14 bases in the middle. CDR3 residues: CASRKGTEETQYF. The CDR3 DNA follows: TGCGCCAGTCGTAAGGGGACCGAAGAGACCCAGTACTTC.

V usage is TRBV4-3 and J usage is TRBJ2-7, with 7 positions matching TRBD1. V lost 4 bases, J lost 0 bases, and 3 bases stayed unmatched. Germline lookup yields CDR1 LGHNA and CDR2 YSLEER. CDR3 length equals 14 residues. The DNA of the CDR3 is TGCGCCAGCAGCCTGGGACAGAACTCCTACGAGCAGTACTTC. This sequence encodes CASSLGQNSYEQYF.

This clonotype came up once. The CDR3 sequence: CATSRTAINYGYTF. DNA of the CDR3: TGTGCCACCTCGAGGACAGCTATTAACTATGGCTACACCTTC. The rearrangement joins TRBV28 to TRBJ1-2; D might be TRBD1 (6 bases). The CDR3 has 14 amino acids. The ends were cut back, 10 bases at V and 1 base at J, with 16 bases in the middle. Per the germline V gene, CDR1 is MDHEN and CDR2 is SYDVKM.

This CDR3 reads CASSEGADTGELFF. The CDR3 bases are TGTGCCAGCAGTGAGGGGGCCGACACCGGGGAGCTGTTTTTT. The genes are TRBV6-1 and TRBJ2-2, with D perhaps matching TRBD1 (6 bases). This CDR3 is 14 amino acids long. The V gene lost 3 bases and the J gene lost 3 bases, with 8 bases spanning the gap. The germline gives CDR1 MNHNS, CDR2 SASEGT.

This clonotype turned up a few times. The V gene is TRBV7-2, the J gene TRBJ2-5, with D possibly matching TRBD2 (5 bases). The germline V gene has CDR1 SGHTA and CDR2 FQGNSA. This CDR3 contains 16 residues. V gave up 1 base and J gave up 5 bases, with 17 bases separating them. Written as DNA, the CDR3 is TGTGCCAGCAGCTTAGGGTCTAGCCGGGCCTCGGAGACCCAGTACTTC. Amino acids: CASSLGSSRASETQYF.

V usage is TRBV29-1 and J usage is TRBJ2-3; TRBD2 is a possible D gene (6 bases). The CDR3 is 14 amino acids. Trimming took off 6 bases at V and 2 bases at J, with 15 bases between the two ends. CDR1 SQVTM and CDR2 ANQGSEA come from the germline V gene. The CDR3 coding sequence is TGCAGCGTCGAACCGGGACTTCACACAGATACGCAGTATTTT. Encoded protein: CSVEPGLHTDTQYF.

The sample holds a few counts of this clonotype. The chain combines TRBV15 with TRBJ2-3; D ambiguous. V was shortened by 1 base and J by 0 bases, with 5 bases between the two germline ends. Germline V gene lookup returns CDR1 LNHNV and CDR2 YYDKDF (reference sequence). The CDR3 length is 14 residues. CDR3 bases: TGTGCCACCAGCAGAGGGGCAAGCACAGATACGCAGTATTTT. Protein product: CATSRGASTDTQYF.

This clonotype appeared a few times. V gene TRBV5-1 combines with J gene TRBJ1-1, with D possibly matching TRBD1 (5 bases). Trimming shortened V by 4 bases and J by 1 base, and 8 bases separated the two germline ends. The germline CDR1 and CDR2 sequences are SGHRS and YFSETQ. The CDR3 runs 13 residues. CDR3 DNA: TGCGCCAGCAGCACGGACACGAACACTGAAGCTTTCTTT. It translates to CASSTDTNTEAFF.

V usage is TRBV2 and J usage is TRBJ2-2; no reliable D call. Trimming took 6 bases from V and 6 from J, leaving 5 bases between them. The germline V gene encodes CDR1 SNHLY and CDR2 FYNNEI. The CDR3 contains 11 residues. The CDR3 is CASRAPGELFF. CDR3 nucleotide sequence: TGTGCCAGCAGGGCGCCCGGGGAGCTGTTTTTT.

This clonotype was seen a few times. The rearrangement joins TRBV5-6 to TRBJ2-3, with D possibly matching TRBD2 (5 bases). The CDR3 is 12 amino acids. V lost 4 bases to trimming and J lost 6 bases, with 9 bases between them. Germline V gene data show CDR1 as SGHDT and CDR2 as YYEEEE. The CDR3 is CASSLGLDTQYF. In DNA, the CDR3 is TGTGCCAGCAGCCTAGGACTGGATACGCAGTATTTT.

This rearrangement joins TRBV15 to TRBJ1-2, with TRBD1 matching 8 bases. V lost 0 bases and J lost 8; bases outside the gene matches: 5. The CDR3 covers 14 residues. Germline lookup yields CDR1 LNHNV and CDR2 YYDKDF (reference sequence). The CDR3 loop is CATSRDRGRAGYTF. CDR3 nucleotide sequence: TGTGCCACCAGCAGAGACAGGGGGCGCGCCGGCTACACCTTC.

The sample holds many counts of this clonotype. The CDR3 DNA is TGTGCCAGCGGGATTGCGGGAGTCAGCTCCTACGAGCAGTACTTC. Encoded protein: CASGIAGVSSYEQYF. V and J are TRBV25-1 and TRBJ2-7; 7 bases match TRBD2. The CDR3 loop spans 15 amino acids. The germline CDR1 and CDR2 sequences are MGHDK and SYGVNS. V trimming: 8 bases; J trimming: 0 bases; junction bases outside the gene matches: 10.